Presented here are 9 T cell receptor beta chains from one specimen sequenced in a study of shared clonotypes between healthy human individuals. Terminally differentiated effector memory CD45RA+ cells were excluded by CCR7 positive selection of CD45RO-negative cells. The table came from immunoSEQ multiplex PCR; TCRdb's copy has only in-frame clones and leaves some out. Among about 1,800,000 clones, less than 95% were seen once, and the ten largest hold roughly 1%. Sequencing was carried out using naive CD8+ T cells sorted from blood. These receptors were taken from a man younger than 35 in good health.

The J gene is TRBJ2-7, the V gene TRBV5-4; either TRBD1 or TRBD2 may supply D (7 bases each). The V and J ends lost 4 bases and 0 bases respectively, with 14 bases between them. The CDR3 sequence is 15 residues long. Germline assignment: CDR1 SGHNT and CDR2 YYREEE (reference sequence). The CDR3 here is CASSQGGETSYEQYF. In DNA, the CDR3 is TGTGCCAGCAGCCAGGGGGGGGAAACCTCCTACGAGCAGTACTTC.

This sequence joins TRBV6-5 and TRBJ1-5; D ambiguous. This CDR3 spans 14 amino acids. Deletions cut 0 bases from V and 5 bases from J, with 8 bases between. Germline loops: CDR1 MNHEY, CDR2 SVGAGI. The CDR3 is CASSYSANYQPQHF. DNA of the CDR3: TGTGCCAGCAGTTACTCGGCAAACTATCAGCCCCAGCATTTT.

The CDR3 spells CASSPRGPGDYGYTF. The CDR3 DNA reads TGTGCCAGCAGTCCCCGGGGACCGGGAGACTATGGCTACACCTTC. This chain links TRBV27 with TRBJ1-2; maybe TRBD1 (5 bases). V lost 5 bases to trimming and J lost 3 bases, with 16 bases between them. This CDR3 is built from 15 residues. CDR1 is MNHEY, CDR2 SMNVEV, per germline (reference sequence).

The chain employs TRBV4-3 and TRBJ1-3; TRBD1 might be the D (6 bases). CDR1 and CDR2 from the germline V gene are LGHNA and YSLEER. The CDR3 has 15 amino acids. V lost 3 bases to trimming and J lost 0 bases, with 9 bases between them. CDR3 nucleotide sequence: TGCGCCAGCAGCCAGACAGGTGCCTCTGGAAACACCATATATTTT. It yields the protein CASSQTGASGNTIYF.

The rearrangement links TRBV15 to TRBJ1-1, with D possibly TRBD1 on 6 matching bases. V gave up 2 bases and J gave up 0 bases, with 13 bases separating them. Germline CDR1 is LNHNV and CDR2 is YYDKDF (reference sequence). The CDR3 length is 16 residues. DNA for the CDR3: TGTGCCACCAGCAGACCCACTGAGGGGGTGAACACTGAAGCTTTCTTT. It translates to CATSRPTEGVNTEAFF.

The J gene is TRBJ2-2, the V gene TRBV4-3, with D unclear. Germline loops: CDR1 LGHNA, CDR2 YSLEER. Deletions cut 4 bases from V and 0 bases from J, with 12 bases between. The CDR3 runs to 16 residues. CDR3 sequence (DNA): TGCGCCAGCAGCCCTAATGAGGTCTCGAACACCGGGGAGCTGTTTTTT. Residues: CASSPNEVSNTGELFF.

The rearrangement uses TRBV2 and TRBJ2-7; TRBD1 matches 9 bases. Germline V gene data show CDR1 as SNHLY and CDR2 as FYNNEI. The CDR3 consists of 14 residues. The ends lost 8 bases at V and 5 bases at J; junction bases unmatched: 10. For the CDR3, the DNA is TGTGCCAGCGCCCCCGGGACAGGGTACAACGAGCAGTACTTC. As protein: CASAPGTGYNEQYF.

The J gene is TRBJ2-7, the V gene TRBV25-1, with a weak D call TRBD1 (5 bases). The CDR3 is 16 amino acids. Germline loops: CDR1 MGHDK, CDR2 SYGVNS. V was shortened by 3 bases and J by 4 bases, with 19 bases between the two germline ends. The DNA for the CDR3 is TGTGCCAGCAGTGATCCTCTTCAGGGTCATGCTTACGAGCAGTACTTC. This gives the protein CASSDPLQGHAYEQYF.

The chain employs TRBV7-9 and TRBJ1-6; TRBD1 might be the D (6 bases). V was trimmed by 4 bases and J by 6 bases, leaving 13 bases between them. Germline values: CDR1 SEHNR, CDR2 FQNEAQ (reference sequence). This CDR3 comprises 15 residues. CDR3 nucleotide sequence: TGTGCCAGCAGCTCCATACCGGGGGCTAATTCACCCCTCCACTTT. Residues: CASSSIPGANSPLHF.